This T cell receptor beta chain originates from a study of identical twins (dated by TCRdb to the mid-2010s). With respect to the entire study: The study deep-sequenced TCR alpha and beta repertoires from monozygotic twins, unrelated adults of various ages and cord blood to test whether fetal clonotypes persist. To rule out contamination, the twin experiments were replicated at different times with different library preparation protocols. Study-level results and caveats: Zero-insertion analyses could be partly confounded by invariant T cells such as MAIT and iNKT, though diverse VJ usage argued against such confounding for most clonotypes. Compared with coincidental sharing between unrelated individuals, out-of-frame TCR alpha sequences shared between twins had an excess of sequences with low generation probability. Because the same donors could not be followed over many years, the conclusions relied on cross-sectional statistical analysis. A weaker excess of twin sharing was found in beta out-of-frame sequences because the signal-to-noise ratio was lowered by fewer shared sequences. In monozygotic twins, out-of-frame TCR alpha sharing was systematically underestimated by recombination models, although the models agreed with sharing between unrelated individuals. Fewer insertions were carried by abundant cord blood beta clonotypes; a weaker similar trend was observed in young adult naive repertoires, while no such trend was observed in memory repertoires.

This clonotype was seen a handful of times. The target of this receptor is not known. No base-level quality is on record; no much larger clone is a single base apart. Libraries were prepared through 5' RACE. TCRdb shows the sequencer as Illumina HiSeq 2000. A universal primer binding site was added through template switching, and the final cDNA carried a unique molecular identifier so that TCR cDNA molecules could be counted accurately. First-strand cDNA for TCR alpha and beta chains was synthesized from specific primers in the conserved constant-segment region. To control for contamination, each cDNA library was double barcoded with a SMART-Mk sample barcode plus Illumina barcodes. TruSeq adapter sequences along with Illumina sample barcodes were introduced in two successive PCR steps. Sequencing of the TCR alpha and beta cDNA libraries was done on the Illumina HiSeq platform using custom primers. The paper's data handling went like this. Raw reads were processed with MiGEC to extract unique molecular identifiers, and MiXCR was used to determine CDR3 positions. Recombination models were inferred per individual with the repgenHMM and IGoR tools using an EM algorithm. The analysis of shared clonotypes was done with the tcR package in R, with sharing normalized by the product of cloneset sizes. To study raw recombination free of thymic and clonal selection effects, out-of-frame nonproductive sequences were analyzed. In-frame beta chains were kept once TCRdb had trimmed the public reads at Q25 with fastp and called clones with MiXCR. Every CDR3 protein is listed once, alongside the most common genes and DNA of its rows. TCRdb, rather than the study authors, made the V and J calls. For this sample the table gives roughly 710,000 distinct CDR3 sequences, of which less than 7% were detected only once. Roughly 2% of the sample is taken by the ten largest.

From V the trimming removes 6 bases and from J it removes 2 bases, while the gene matches leave 10 bases of the junction unaccounted for. The germline V gene (reference sequence) provides CDR1 DFQATT and CDR2 SNEGSKA. The CDR3, from cysteine to phenylalanine, totals 15 residues. Of all the DNA, just the CDR3 is kept, 45 bases in frame from base 1. Only healthy Caucasian donors were included. The researchers also sequenced three unrelated adults who were not twins: a male aged 18 to 29, a male aged 50 to 59, and a female aged 50 to 59. Using Miltenyi CD45RO+ enrichment and human naive T-cell isolation kits, memory (CD45RO+) and naive T cells were isolated from PBMC.

This receptor chain uses TRBV20-1 and TRBJ2-1, with TRBD2 matching 7 junction bases. The receptor was isolated from a man aged 18 to 30 in good health. The sample taken for sequencing was naive T cells sorted from blood. The sample's cell subset or site label, decoded: cells isolated with a human naive T-cell isolation kit. CDR3 region: CSAQRSGLAYNEQFF. The DNA is as follows: TGCAGTGCCCAACGATCCGGACTAGCCTACAATGAGCAGTTCTTC.